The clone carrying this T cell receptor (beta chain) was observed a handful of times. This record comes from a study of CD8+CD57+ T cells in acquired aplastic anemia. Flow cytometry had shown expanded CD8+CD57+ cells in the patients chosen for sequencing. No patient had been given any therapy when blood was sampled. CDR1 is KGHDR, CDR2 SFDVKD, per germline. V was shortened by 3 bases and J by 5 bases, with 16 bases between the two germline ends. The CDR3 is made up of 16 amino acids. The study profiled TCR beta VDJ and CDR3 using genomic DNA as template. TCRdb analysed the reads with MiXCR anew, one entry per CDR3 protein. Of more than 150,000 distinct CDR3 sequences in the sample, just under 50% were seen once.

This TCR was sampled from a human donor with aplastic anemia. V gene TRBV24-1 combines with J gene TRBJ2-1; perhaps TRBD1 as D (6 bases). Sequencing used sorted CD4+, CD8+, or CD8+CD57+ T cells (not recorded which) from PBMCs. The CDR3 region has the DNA TGTGCCACCAGTGATCAGGGGCAGGGGCTTGACAATGAGCAGTTCTTC. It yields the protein CATSDQGQGLDNEQFF.